This paragraph reports one T cell receptor beta chain. The antigen is not known. Germline CDR1 and CDR2: SGHTA and FQGNSA. The CDR3 totals 13 residues. With 2 bases removed from V and 2 bases from J, the gap between germline ends came to 6 bases. The data were obtained in a study of cytomegalovirus exposure and HLA in healthy donors. The PCR employed 60 Vbeta primers together with 13 Jbeta primers. Assay: immunoSEQ multiplex PCR; the TCRdb copy retains only in-frame clones and omits some. This table holds fewer than 200,000 clones, about 80% found once. Study-wide results and caveats: An Asian-associated ancestry cluster reportedly showed fewer N-insertions than the roughly 670-donor mean in a later analysis.

Sequencing input: PBMCs. The sequence was obtained from a boy between 5 and 17 years old in good health and CMV-seronegative. The chain links TRBV7-2 to TRBJ1-2, with D maybe TRBD1 (5 bases). In nucleotides, the CDR3 is TGTGCCAGCAGCTTACGGACAAACTATGGCTACACCTTC. It codes for CASSLRTNYGYTF.